This T cell receptor (beta chain) was captured by sequencing in a study of shared clonotypes between healthy human individuals. Study-level results: Memory subsets generally showed lower estimated richness than naive subsets.

Trimming at V came to 4 bases and at J to 0 bases, leaving 5 bases not matched to a gene. This CDR3 has 15 residues. Germline V CDR1 and CDR2: WSHSY, SAAADI. A note on this clone: Antigen unknown.

Assay: immunoSEQ multiplex PCR; the TCRdb copy retains only in-frame clones and omits some. The data show hundreds of thousands of clones, around 74% seen once. The chain couples TRBV10-2 to TRBJ1-2, with 7 bases fitting TRBD1. This clonotype originated in a woman in her thirties in good health. Sequences were obtained from memory CD4+ T cells sorted from blood. Subset specified: CD45RA-negative fraction. The CDR3 reads CASSAPGQTNYGYTF. CDR3 bases: TGCGCCAGCAGTGCACCGGGACAGACTAACTATGGCTACACCTTC.